This TCR beta chain was found in a study of regulatory T cells in long-lasting Graves disease. The time point was: newly diagnosed GD, antithyroid drugs for less than 3 months. The TCR library was made from RNA extracted from PBMCs. EDTA tubes received 7.5 to 9 milliliters of drawn peripheral blood. The CDR3 is made up of 17 amino acids. Trimming cost V 8 bases and J 0 bases, with 20 bases left between them. CDR1 MNHEY and CDR2 SMNVEV come from the germline V gene (reference sequence). This clonotype showed up many times. Arm-PCR with iRepertoire HTBI primers amplified the CDR3 regions for these TCR beta libraries. TCRdb ran MiXCR on the multiplex PCR reads and lists one entry per CDR3 protein. The repertoire has fewer than 500,000 distinct CDR3 sequences, 15% to 20% of them found once; the top ten carry more than 10%. The data also belong to a second study, concerning T cells in Graves' hyperthyroidism and ophthalmopathy.

The chain is built from TRBV27 and TRBJ1-5; D remains unclear. The input for sequencing was peripheral blood mononuclear cells (PBMCs), taken at new diagnosis, from a patient treated with antithyroid drugs. This receptor was obtained from a middle-aged man with Graves disease. This chain's CDR3 is CASGWRIDPDSNQPQHF. The CDR3 nucleotides read TGTGCCAGCGGGTGGAGAATTGACCCCGATAGCAATCAGCCCCAGCATTTT.